One and the same sample provided the 6 T cell receptor beta chains below, sequenced in a study of T cell responses to AZD1222 COVID-19 vaccine. Generated by immunoSEQ multiplex PCR, the TCRdb table keeps only in-frame clones and is missing some. The sample has fewer than 45,000 clones; about 83% are singletons. Material: peripheral blood, obtained on day 0 of AZD1222 vaccination. These receptors were obtained from an adult in good health.

The J gene is TRBJ2-3, the V gene TRBV2; D not resolved. Trimming removed 6 bases at V and 0 bases at J, with 13 bases between. Germline-derived CDR1 and CDR2 are SNHLY and FYNNEI. This CDR3 region has 15 residues. CDR3 amino acids: CASRTLPGSTDTQYF. CDR3 nucleotide sequence: TGTGCCAGCAGGACCCTCCCGGGTAGCACAGATACGCAGTATTTT.

This chain uses TRBV4-3 with TRBJ2-7; no firm D call. V was trimmed by 2 bases and J by 4 bases, leaving 9 bases between them. CDR3 length equals 13 residues. CDR1 and CDR2 from the germline V gene are LGHNA and YSLEER. This CDR3 reads CASSQYSTYEQYF. The CDR3 nucleotides are TGCGCCAGCAGCCAATATTCGACGTACGAGCAGTACTTC.

The J gene is TRBJ2-7, the V gene TRBV6-6; 7 nucleotides align to TRBD2. The V gene's germline CDR1 is MNHNY and CDR2 SVGAGI (reference sequence). Losses at the gene ends were 5 bases for V and 3 bases for J; bases not matched to a gene: 7. The length of the CDR3 is 14 residues. The CDR3 loop reads CASSLGGNGYEQYF. In DNA, the CDR3 is TGTGCCAGCAGTCTGGGGGGGAATGGCTACGAGCAGTACTTC.

This clone was observed a single time. The rearrangement joins TRBV2 to TRBJ1-2; D not certain. V gave up 3 bases and J gave up 0 bases, with 11 bases separating them. Germline V gene data show CDR1 as SNHLY and CDR2 as FYNNEI. The CDR3 loop spans 15 amino acids. The DNA of the CDR3 is TGTGCCAGCAGTGAGGCTTTGGGAACTAACTATGGCTACACCTTC. This gives the protein CASSEALGTNYGYTF.

This chain connects TRBV4-1 to TRBJ2-3; D gene unclear. The CDR3 length is 14 residues. Looked up from germline, CDR1 is MGHRA and CDR2 is YSYEKL. V was cut by 0 bases and J by 0 bases, with 4 bases left in between. CDR3 amino acids: CASSQDWSTDTQYF. The CDR3, as DNA: TGCGCCAGCAGCCAAGATTGGAGCACAGATACGCAGTATTTT.

V is TRBV7-3 and J is TRBJ2-3, with TRBD1 as a possible D gene (6 bases). Germline V gives CDR1 SGHTA, CDR2 FQGTGA. The CDR3 consists of 15 residues. Trimming left V 6 bases short and J 0 bases short, with 13 bases between. The CDR3 reads CASSPLGQSTDTQYF. The CDR3 region has the DNA TGTGCCAGCAGTCCCCTTGGACAGAGCACAGATACGCAGTATTTT.